The TCR beta chain under discussion was sequenced for a study of long-term antiretroviral therapy in people with HIV (dated by TCRdb to the early 2020s). About the full investigation: The earliest samples were collected about a decade before the 2015 WHO recommendation for immediate ART, when ART was typically delayed until CD4 counts fell. A retrospective serial study tested whether ART initiation and durable HIV suppression were associated with changes in peripheral blood TRB repertoire composition and diversity. A total of over 150 cryopreserved PBMC samples came from 30 or so adults with confirmed HIV infection and were collected serially over a mean of roughly six years (range 1-12). Of the approximately 30 participants with HIV, roughly 10 were female. No cross-contamination during QIAcube processing turned up in test extractions that ran a monoclonal T-cell line alongside 30 to 40 polyclonal samples. General conclusions and limits of the study: Expanded TRB clones identified before ART initiation dominated the repertoire at all time points, although this dominance fluctuated and declined in many PLHIV after ART. The samples span the years 2004 to 2017, and the ART regimens used may be less effective than current regimens. A significant increase in TRB diversity was found to be associated with ART initiation, although TRB diversity was observed to remain significantly below that of transplant donor controls even after long-term ART. Because PBMC availability was limited, only the TCR beta chain was sequenced, with no alpha chain pairing. Inferences about post-ART repertoire changes are limited because no data were available on ART adherence, viral resistance or therapy changes. CDR3 length ranges in HIV repertoires were narrower than in controls, and network structure suggested an antigen-experienced repertoire with only a slight naive shift after ART. Because cell numbers in pre-ART samples were limited, unsorted PBMC were profiled instead of sorted CD4+ and CD8+ T cells.

Inclusion was restricted to participants for whom at least one PBMC sample before ART initiation and at least two post-ART samples were available. Every participant with HIV received treatment in the United States of America. Before DNA extraction, cryopreserved samples of about 0.9-10 million PBMC were thawed and then washed. At the time of the earliest PBMC sample, participants with HIV were aged between about 20 and 54 years. PBMC samples were contributed by each participant from 1-4 timepoints before ART initiation and 2-8 timepoints after ART initiation, with a median of 7 samples. Serial HIV viral load, CD4+ T-cell count, ART history and demographic data were obtained for every participant. Genomic DNA was extracted from unsorted PBMC with a Qiagen kit on a QIAcube, with processing performed in batches of 12 samples. From a lookup of the germline V gene, CDR1 and CDR2 are SGHRS and YFSETQ. Counted from cysteine to phenylalanine, this CDR3 has 14 amino acids. Only CDR3 DNA remains: 42 bases, in frame from the first base. V and J lose 6 bases and 2 bases, and a span of 13 bases separates them.

The immunoSEQ hsTCRB v3.0 assay was used at survey level resolution for TRB variable region sequencing. A depth of roughly 35,000-55,000 T-cell genomes per sample was targeted for TRB sequencing. TRB libraries were pooled and sequenced on an Illumina MiSeq using a v3 150-cycle kit. The authors' pipeline ran thus. Repertoire analysis was performed in R inside a reproducible Nextflow workflow that covered QC, data transformation and analysis. LymphoSeq2, an R package for AIRR-Seq data exploration, was used to implement custom analyses. A few samples yielding fewer than 5000 total TRB sequences were excluded, leaving approximately 190 analyzed HIV repertoires. Among the roughly 200 retained HIV repertoires, 55 to 60 were collected before ART initiation and around 130 after ART initiation. Repertoires were downsampled to 5000 TRB nucleotide sequences, and summary statistics were averaged over 100 downsampling iterations. The analysis kept only TRB sequences whose CDR3 regions were at least seven amino acids long. Two measures captured diversity: a Shannon entropy-derived clonality score and the Gini coefficient. In the repertoire networks, any two of the top 5000 CDR3 amino acid sequences were connected whenever the two sequences differed by an edit distance of one. For TRB CDR3 amino acid sequences, GLIPH2 was used to predict antigen specificity groups and MHC restriction. CDR3 amino acid sequences were matched against VDJdb and McPAS-TCR to flag known CMV, EBV, HIV or tissue antigen associations. Pre-ART, post-ART and control groups were compared with Wilcoxon signed-rank tests and Holm-Bonferroni correction. TCRdb took this table from immuneACCESS and kept in-frame rearrangements with V and J called. Such tables lack part of the clones; where checked against another copy, unresolved V genes explain under half of the gap, and the rest is unexplained. Clone size and V and J calls were adopted from that table, with D and trimming inferred from the DNA. Within this sample are 25,000 to 30,000 clones, with roughly 90% of them counted one time only. The ten largest clones add up to roughly 4% of the sample.

A remark on this clone: It lacks a known antigen. No base-level quality is on record; no much larger clone is a single base apart.

The receptor was isolated from a woman aged 18-29 years with HIV. The sequences come from unsorted PBMCs, collected 0.5 years after starting antiretroviral therapy. The chain couples TRBV5-1 to TRBJ2-3; TRBD1 is a possible D gene, resting on 6 matching bases. This receptor carries the CDR3 CASNRGQPTDTQYF. At the DNA level, the sequence is TGCGCCAGCAACAGAGGACAGCCCACAGATACGCAGTATTTT.